This record covers a single T cell receptor beta chain. The sample belongs to a study of blood T cell repertoires in COVID-19. Trimming cost V 2 bases and J 8 bases; bases outside gene matches: 2. The CDR3 extends over 12 amino acids. From germline, CDR1 is GTSNPN and CDR2 SVGIG (reference sequence). Clones were sequenced by immunoSEQ multiplex PCR, and TCRdb holds only the in-frame ones, with some missing. The sample includes roughly 230,000 clones, 65% to 85% of them seen just once. This clonotype originated in a man between 35 and 55 years old with active or convalescent COVID-19. Sequenced material: peripheral blood. The chain employs TRBV30 and TRBJ1-4; 7 bases line up with TRBD1. The CDR3 sequence: CAWSPGGEKLFF. The CDR3 region has the DNA TGTGCCTGGAGTCCAGGGGGGGAAAAACTGTTTTTT.